The present T cell receptor (beta chain) was sequenced within a study of shared T cell receptors in the human thymus. Here immunoSEQ multiplex PCR was the method, and the copy in TCRdb shows in-frame clones only, minus some. Among 500,000 to 750,000 clones listed, roughly 90% were seen once. Germline trimming cut 4 bases from V and 6 bases from J; bases unmatched to any gene: 9. CDR1 and CDR2 (germline): LGHNA, YSLEER. The CDR3 totals 14 residues. Another study also made use of these data, one on human thymus T cells.

The receptor comes from a boy in the first two years of life with a congenital heart defect. The chain employs TRBV4-3 and TRBJ2-7; TRBD1 matches 7 bases. The specimen sequenced was thymocytes. CDR3 region: CASSLGSYRGEQYF. The CDR3 DNA sequence: TGCGCCAGCAGCCTCGGGTCGTACAGGGGCGAGCAGTACTTC.